What follows are 11 T cell receptor beta chains derived from one specimen sequenced in a study of siplizumab effects on memory and regulatory T cells. Sequencing was performed with immunoSEQ multiplex PCR; in TCRdb, only in-frame clones are kept and a portion is missing. Among approximately 100,000 clones listed, roughly 93% were seen once. The sequenced material came from non-Treg CD4+ T cells sorted from blood. All receptors come from a human donor in good health.

The chain carries TRBV5-4 and TRBJ2-2, with TRBD2 matching over 9 bases. Germline values: CDR1 SGHNT, CDR2 YYREEE (reference sequence). J lost 0 bases, V lost 5 bases, and 5 bases had no gene match. This CDR3 is built from 16 residues. The CDR3 sequence is CASRKAGGSNTGELFF. The CDR3 DNA reads TGTGCCAGCAGAAAAGCGGGGGGTTCGAACACCGGGGAGCTGTTTTTT.

The rearrangement joins TRBV6-5 to TRBJ2-5; 10 bases match TRBD2. The CDR3 is 15 residues long. Trimming at V came to 6 bases and at J to 0 bases, leaving 4 bases not matched to a gene. Germline V gene lookup returns CDR1 MNHEY and CDR2 SVGAGI. CDR3 nucleotide sequence: TGTGCCAGCAGGAGCCTAGCGGGGGACCAAGAGACCCAGTACTTC. Protein sequence: CASRSLAGDQETQYF.

The gene calls are TRBV10-3 and TRBJ1-3; D is perhaps TRBD1 (6 bases). This CDR3 has 16 residues. Germline CDR1 reads ENHRY; CDR2 reads SYGVKD. Trimming pared 4 bases from V and 0 bases from J, leaving 13 bases between. CDR3 loop: CAISVDRQISGNTIYF. The CDR3 DNA is TGTGCCATCAGTGTTGACAGGCAGATCTCTGGAAACACCATATATTTT.

The V and J genes are TRBV27 and TRBJ1-1, with unresolved D. The CDR3 loop spans 13 amino acids. V shed 6 bases and J shed 0 bases, with 8 bases lying between them. CDR1 is MNHEY, CDR2 SMNVEV, per germline (reference sequence). This CDR3 is CASSKGLNTEAFF. In DNA form, the CDR3 reads TGTGCCAGCAGCAAGGGCCTGAACACTGAAGCTTTCTTT.

This clone was seen a single time. CDR3 coding DNA: TGTGCCAGCACCGTCACAGATACGCAGTATTTT. This encodes CASTVTDTQYF. The chain is built from TRBV11-2 and TRBJ2-3; D is unresolved. The CDR3 contains 11 residues. V lost 7 bases and J lost 2, with 4 bases in between. Looked up from germline, CDR1 is SGHAT and CDR2 is FQNNGV.

The chain employs TRBV14 and TRBJ1-1, with a weak D call TRBD1 (5 bases). The CDR3 sequence is 14 residues long. The V end lost 4 bases, the J end lost 4 bases, and 13 bases lay between the germline ends. Germline V lookup: CDR1 SGHDN, CDR2 FVKESK. The CDR3 sequence is CASSRLRVPTEAFF. The CDR3 coding sequence is TGTGCCAGCAGCCGACTCAGGGTACCCACTGAAGCTTTCTTT.

The V gene is TRBV6-5, the J gene TRBJ2-7; TRBD1 is a possible D gene (6 bases). Germline V gene data show CDR1 as MNHEY and CDR2 as SVGAGI. Between the trimmed V and J ends, which lost 6 bases and 3 bases, there was a span of 15 bases. The CDR3 consists of 14 residues. The CDR3 protein is CASSQSGGFYEQYF. Written as DNA, the CDR3 is TGTGCCAGCAGCCAGAGTGGGGGCTTCTACGAGCAGTACTTC.

The rearrangement uses TRBV27 and TRBJ1-6; TRBD1 aligns across 7 bases. J gave up 0 bases and V 2 bases, and 7 bases lay outside the gene matches. The CDR3 is 18 residues long. In germline, CDR1 is MNHEY, CDR2 SMNVEV (reference sequence). CDR3 sequence (DNA): TGTGCCAGCAGTTTAAATACAGGGGCCATCTCCTATAATTCACCCCTCCACTTT. As protein: CASSLNTGAISYNSPLHF.

The chain carries TRBV6-5 and TRBJ1-6; 9 nucleotides line up with TRBD1. CDR1 MNHEY and CDR2 SVGAGI come from the germline V gene. The length of the CDR3 is 14 residues. J gave up 10 bases and V 6 bases, and 7 bases lay outside the gene matches. The CDR3 here is CASSWDRVRSPLHF. Written as DNA, the CDR3 is TGTGCCAGCAGCTGGGACAGGGTACGGTCACCCCTCCACTTT.

This clone showed up just once. The chain has TRBV7-3 and TRBJ1-2; no clear D. Germline V lookup: CDR1 SGHTA, CDR2 FQGTGA. Trimming stripped 1 base from V and 3 bases from J, with 12 bases between. The CDR3 loop spans 15 amino acids. The CDR3 here is CASSLRGNTDYGYTF. CDR3 in DNA: TGTGCCAGCAGCTTAAGAGGGAACACGGACTATGGCTACACCTTC.

This chain uses TRBV10-3 with TRBJ2-3; 8 bases align to TRBD1. This CDR3 has 15 residues. Losses at the gene ends were 6 bases for V and 0 bases for J; bases not matched to a gene: 5. Germline V lookup: CDR1 ENHRY, CDR2 SYGVKD. CDR3: CAIRTGDASTDTQYF. The CDR3 region has the DNA TGTGCCATCAGGACAGGGGATGCTAGCACAGATACGCAGTATTTT.